This T cell receptor beta chain was documented in a study of control samples from healthy donors and cancer patients. V dropped 4 bases and J dropped 4; count of bases not matched to a gene: 6. The CDR3 runs to 14 residues. CDR1 and CDR2 from the germline V gene are MNHEY and SVGEGT. The data were produced by immunoSEQ multiplex PCR, yet TCRdb's version contains in-frame clones alone and is incomplete. The sample lists approximately 100,000 clones, around 90% occurring once. Sequencing used blood. This TCR derives from a man under 40 in good health. The J gene is TRBJ2-7, the V gene TRBV6-2 or TRBV6-3; 8 bases fit TRBD1. CDR3 nucleotide sequence: TGTGCCAGCAGTTCAAGACAGGGGACATACGAGCAGTACTTC. This codes for CASSSRQGTYEQYF.